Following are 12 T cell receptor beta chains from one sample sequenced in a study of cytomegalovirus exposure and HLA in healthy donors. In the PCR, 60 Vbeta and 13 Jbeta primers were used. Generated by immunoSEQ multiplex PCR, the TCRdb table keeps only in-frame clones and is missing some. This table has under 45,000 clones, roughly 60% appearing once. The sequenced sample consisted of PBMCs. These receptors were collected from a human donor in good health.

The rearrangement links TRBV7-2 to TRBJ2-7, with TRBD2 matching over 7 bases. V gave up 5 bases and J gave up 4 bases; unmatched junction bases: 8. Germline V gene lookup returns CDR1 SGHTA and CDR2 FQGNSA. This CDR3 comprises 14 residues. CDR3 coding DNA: TGTGCCAGCAGCCAGCGCGGGAGCTATTACGAGCAGTACTTC. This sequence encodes CASSQRGSYYEQYF.

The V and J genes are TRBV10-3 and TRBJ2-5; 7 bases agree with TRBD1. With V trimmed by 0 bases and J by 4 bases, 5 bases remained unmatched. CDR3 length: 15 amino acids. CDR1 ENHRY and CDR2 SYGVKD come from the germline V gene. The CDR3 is CAISESTQGRETQYF. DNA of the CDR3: TGTGCCATCAGTGAGTCAACACAGGGGAGAGAGACCCAGTACTTC.

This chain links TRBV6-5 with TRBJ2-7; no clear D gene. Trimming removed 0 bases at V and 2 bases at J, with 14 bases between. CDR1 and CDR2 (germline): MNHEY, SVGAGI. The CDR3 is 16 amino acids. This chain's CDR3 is CASSYSSGSLAYEQYF. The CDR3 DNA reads TGTGCCAGCAGTTACTCCTCCGGGTCCCTGGCCTACGAGCAGTACTTC.

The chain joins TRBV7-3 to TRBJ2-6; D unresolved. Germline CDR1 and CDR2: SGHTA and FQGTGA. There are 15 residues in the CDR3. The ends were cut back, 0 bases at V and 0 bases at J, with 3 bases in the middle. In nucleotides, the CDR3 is TGTGCCAGCAGCTTAACCCTCTCTGGGGCCAACGTCCTGACTTTC. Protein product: CASSLTLSGANVLTF.

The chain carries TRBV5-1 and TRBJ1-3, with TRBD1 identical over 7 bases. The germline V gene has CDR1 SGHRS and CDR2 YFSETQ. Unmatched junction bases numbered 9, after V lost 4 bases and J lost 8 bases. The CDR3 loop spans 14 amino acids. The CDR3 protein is CASSPGQAGYTIYF. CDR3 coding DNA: TGCGCCAGCAGCCCAGGACAGGCTGGGTACACCATATATTTT.

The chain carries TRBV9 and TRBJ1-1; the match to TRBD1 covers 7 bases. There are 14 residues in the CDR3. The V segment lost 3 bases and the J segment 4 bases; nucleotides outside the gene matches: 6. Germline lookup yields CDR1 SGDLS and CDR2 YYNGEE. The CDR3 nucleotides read TGTGCCAGCAGCGGTAGACAGGGAGGCACTGAAGCTTTCTTT. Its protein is CASSGRQGGTEAFF.

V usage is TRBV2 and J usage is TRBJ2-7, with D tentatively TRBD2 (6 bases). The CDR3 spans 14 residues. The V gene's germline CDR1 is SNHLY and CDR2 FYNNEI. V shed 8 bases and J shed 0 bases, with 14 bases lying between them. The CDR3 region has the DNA TGTGCCAGCCTCTTAGGGACTCACTCCTACGAGCAGTACTTC. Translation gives CASLLGTHSYEQYF.

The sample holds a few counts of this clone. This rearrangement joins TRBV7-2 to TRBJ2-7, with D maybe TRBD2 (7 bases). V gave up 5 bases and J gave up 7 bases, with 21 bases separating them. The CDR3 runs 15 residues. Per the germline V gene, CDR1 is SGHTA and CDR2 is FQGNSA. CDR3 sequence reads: CASSPRGGGAWEQYF. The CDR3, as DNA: TGTGCCAGCAGCCCAAGAGGAGGGGGGGCTTGGGAGCAGTACTTC.

The CDR3 sequence is CASREGQGGNQPQHF. The CDR3 coding sequence is TGTGCCAGCAGAGAAGGACAGGGTGGGAATCAGCCCCAGCATTTT. The chain couples TRBV6-6 to TRBJ1-5; 8 bases are shared with TRBD1. V shed 6 bases, J shed 4 bases, and the junction held 8 bases outside the gene matches. The CDR3 runs to 15 residues. The germline V gene encodes CDR1 MNHNY and CDR2 SVGAGI (reference sequence).

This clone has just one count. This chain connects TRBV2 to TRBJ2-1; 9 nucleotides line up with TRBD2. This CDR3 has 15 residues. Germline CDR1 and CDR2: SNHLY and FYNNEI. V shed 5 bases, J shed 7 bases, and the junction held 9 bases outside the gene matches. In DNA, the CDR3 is TGTGCCAGCAGTCCACTAGCGGCGGGAGGGAATGAGCAGTTCTTC. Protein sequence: CASSPLAAGGNEQFF.

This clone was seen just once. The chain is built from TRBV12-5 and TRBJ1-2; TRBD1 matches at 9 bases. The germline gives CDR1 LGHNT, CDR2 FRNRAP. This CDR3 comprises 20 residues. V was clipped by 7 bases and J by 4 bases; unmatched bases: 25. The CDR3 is CASDQPWGQGNPKYGYGYTF. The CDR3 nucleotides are TGTGCTAGTGATCAGCCCTGGGGACAGGGAAACCCAAAATATGGCTATGGCTACACCTTC. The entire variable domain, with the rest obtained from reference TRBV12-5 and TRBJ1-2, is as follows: DARVTQTPRHKVTEMGQEVTMRCQPILGHNTVFWYRQTMMQGLELLAYFRNRAPLDDSGMPKDRFSAEMPDATLATLKIQPSEPRDSAVYFCASDQPWGQGNPKYGYGYTFGSGTRLTVV.

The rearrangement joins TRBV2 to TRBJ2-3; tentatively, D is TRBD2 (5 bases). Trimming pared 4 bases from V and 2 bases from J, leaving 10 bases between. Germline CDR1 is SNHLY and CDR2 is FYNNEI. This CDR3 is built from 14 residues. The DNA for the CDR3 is TGTGCCAGCAGTGCAGGACTCTACACAGATACGCAGTATTTT. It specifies CASSAGLYTDTQYF.